This T cell receptor beta chain emerged from a study of cytomegalovirus exposure and HLA in healthy donors (TCRdb year 2017). About the study as a whole: An earlier analysis of approximately 600 of the donors reported 250 to 350 Gb of sequence data and 117 million unique TCR beta sequences from roughly 180 million T cells. Around 320 gigabases of sequencing data and 70 million to 85 million unique TCR sequences were included in an early release covering about 600 HLA-typed donors. A later analysis re-examined previously published TCR beta repertoires from roughly 650 donors and added high-resolution HLA genotyping to investigate patterns of TCR occurrence. Of the roughly 400 genotyped donors, 65% to 90% fell in the genetic ancestry cluster associated with self-reported Caucasian donors. HLA typing included class I and class II loci at four-digit resolution. The number of donors typed differed by locus, with roughly 629-640 for A, B, C, DRB1 and DQB1, roughly 520 for DQA1, approximately 580 for DPA1, and 450 to 480 for DPB1. All discovery cohort repertoires had been generated using a single sequencing platform. A separate validation cohort of roughly 130 different subjects was used in addition to the roughly 670-subject first cohort. An earlier analysis of around 640 of the donors used high-throughput TCR beta sequencing to judge whether each TCR beta V gene segment behaved as functional or pseudogenic. To predict cytomegalovirus infection status, the study combined high-throughput TCR immunosequencing, statistical association of individual TCRs with disease status, and machine learning. On average, about 240,000 unique TCR beta nucleotide sequences were sequenced per donor among 398 genotyped donors of the cohort, with roughly 20% of those sequences being non-productive. The T cell repertoires of around 670 subjects were profiled by immunosequencing and related to cytomegalovirus serostatus. Donor age, sex, ethnicity and CMV serostatus were compiled together with the repertoire data. The later analysis used no new phenotypic data to find candidate immune exposures, relying instead on TCR beta sequences and their occurrence across donors. In a later genetic analysis, genome-wide SNP genotypes for about three fifths of the roughly 670 donors were used, and that subset was treated as a discovery cohort. Because of strong linkage in the cohort, 4 to 6 DR-DQ haplotypes were treated as single units for association and clustering. The study aimed to test whether signatures of past pathogen exposure could be identified by cataloging public T cell receptors. Results and caveats for the whole study, not just this receptor: According to a later analysis, most CMV-associated TCR beta chains appeared to be HLA-restricted, and the HLA associations seemed to be driven largely by CMV exposure. The study listed 164 TCR beta chains as associated with cytomegalovirus. In vitro tests confirmed that a few of the cytomegalovirus-associated TCR beta chains recognize cytomegalovirus antigens. A later analysis found that HLA-associated TCR beta chains were more clonally expanded and had lower generation probabilities than equally common non-associated chains. A group of highly shared sequence variants was considered likely to be a technical artifact of the sequencing pipeline. A later analysis reported that several top co-occurrence clusters appeared linked to parvovirus B19, influenza, CMV and Epstein-Barr virus. The presence/absence analyses assumed that sequencing depth was roughly uniform across donors, and that assumption may not be true. Immune exposure information for the cohort was limited to CMV serostatus. In a later analysis, the rate of TCR association differed among HLA loci, with DRB1 alleles having the most associated TCRs and HLA-C alleles having the fewest. An association between a missense DCLRE1C variant and V-gene and J-gene trimming of TCR beta chains was found in a later genetic analysis and replicated in an independent cohort. Some IMGT-functional V segments, including TRBV6-2 and TRBV6-3, could not be distinguished by the 87-base-pair reads and were therefore excluded. In both the original and validation cohorts, the classifier was reported to diagnose cytomegalovirus status with high specificity and sensitivity. This cohort had only TCR beta chains sequenced, and the lack of alpha or paired-chain data limited which features could be detected. Because some donors lacked HLA typing at each locus, the association tests relied only on the typed subset. In a later genetic analysis, fewer N-insertions in productive TCRs were reported among donors in an Asian-associated ancestry cluster than the approximately 670-donor mean. Linkage disequilibrium might explain the correlated functional status among segregating V segments, but an unknown experimental factor could not be ruled out. In a later analysis, about 16,000 TCR beta sequences were associated with specific HLA alleles at a false discovery rate of 0.05. Strong co-occurrence of HLA alleles, especially DR and DQ, made assigning TCR associations to individual alleles difficult. The earlier analysis of about 600 of the donors excluded roughly 17 rarely observed V segments, including chromosome 9 orphons, because counts were too low. An earlier analysis of some 590 of the donors showed that most TCR beta V segments appeared in productive rearrangements either about 87% or about 30% of the time, which broadly matched IMGT annotations. Across donors, most TCR sequences were observed very rarely, whereas some public TCRs were present in many individuals. According to the authors, the approach could potentially be generalized to other disease states and immunological phenotypes. A further reported finding was that TCR beta sequences accurately predicted the HLA-A and HLA-B alleles for most subjects in the first cohort.

The cohort was made up of 666 healthy bone marrow donors. At the time of sampling, every cohort member was nominally healthy, though immune exposures that went unrecorded were likely present. The donor was CMV seronegative and belonged to the group of several hundred seronegative cohort members. Each donor provided a peripheral blood sample, and peripheral blood mononuclear cells were used for TCR beta sequencing. The Qiagen DNeasy Blood Extraction Kit was used to extract genomic DNA from the blood cell samples. The library was made by the immunoSEQ multiplex PCR assay. A mixture of 60 forward primers for TCR Vbeta segments and 13 reverse primers for TCR Jbeta segments was used in the multiplex PCR. The CDR3 region of rearranged TCR beta genes was amplified from genomic DNA by a multiplex PCR assay. On the Illumina HiSeq System, the amplified TCR beta libraries were sequenced as 87-base-pair reads. In the source study's methods: Across the 670 or so repertoires, a later analysis counted roughly 77 million unique TCR beta chains, some 11 million of which were shared by at least two donors. A nearest-neighbor algorithm error-corrected the raw reads and collapsed the reads into unique sequences, merging closely related sequences to remove PCR and sequencing errors. Alignment of CDR3 sequences to IMGT reference sequences was used to assign V, D and J gene segments. Each retained sequence needed at least a six-nucleotide match to both a V gene segment and a J gene segment. Rearrangements were classified as productive when the CDR3 lacked stop codons and remained in frame with V and J, and all other rearrangements were classified as non-productive. CDR3 was defined by IMGT convention, running from the second conserved V-encoded cysteine to the conserved J-encoded phenylalanine. In an earlier analysis of 587 of the donors, sequences lacking an unambiguous match to a single V gene segment were excluded. An earlier analysis of over 450 of the donors classified V segments as functional when productive rearrangements were above 56.7% and as segregating when the standard deviation between donors was above 5%. A statistical classification framework was built to diagnose cytomegalovirus status from the catalog of TCR beta chain sequences. A later analysis assigned V and J genes by comparing TCR nucleotide sequences with IMGT/GENE-DB human TR gene sequences. The TCRdist pipeline was used in a later analysis to assign CDR3 sequences and most-parsimonious VDJ recombination scenarios. In a later analysis, each TCR beta chain was defined by its CDR3 amino acid sequence together with its V-gene family, and reads lacking a unique V-gene family were excluded. To address suspected cross-contamination and a sequencing artifact, a later analysis removed 450 to 700 highly shared, low-generation-probability nucleotide sequences. In a later analysis, a clonal expansion index for each public chain was calculated from normalized within-repertoire ranks of inferred template counts. In a later analysis, generation probabilities were computed with a VDJ recombination model fitted to out-of-frame rearrangements, and the resulting probabilities were checked against IGoR. In a later analysis, hypergeometric tests were used to score TCR-TCR, TCR-HLA and TCR-CMV co-occurrence, with a repertoire-size bias correction applied to TCR pairs. A later analysis estimated false discovery rates by permuting HLA or CMV assignments 20 times. In a later analysis, co-occurring TCRs were grouped with DBSCAN, and TCRdist sequence similarity was added when clustering was performed within HLA-allele-positive subsets. Co-occurrence clustering excluded repertoires with fewer than 30,000 or more than 120,000 public chains, plus five with anomalous nucleotide sharing. The source is immuneACCESS, and TCRdb retained only in-frame sequences with V and J called. Part of the clones is not carried over; for the studies checked, unresolved V genes explain less than half of this, and the remainder is unexplained. V and J calls and clone size are given by that table; D and trimming were obtained from the DNA. This sample holds 150,000 or so clones; more than 70% were observed only once. 2.5% to 4% of the sample lies in the top ten.

To note about this clone: The specificity of this receptor is unknown. Base-call qualities are not available, and no considerably larger clone is one nucleotide away.

There are 14 amino acids in the CDR3, from cysteine to phenylalanine inclusive. Only the CDR3 portion is preserved as DNA: 42 bases, with reading frame beginning at the first base. Based on the germline V gene, the CDR1 and CDR2 sequences are MNHEY and SVGAGI. Trimming removed 8 bases from V and 10 bases from J; the gene matches leave 14 bases unexplained. The V gene is TRBV6-5 and the J gene is TRBJ1-1, and 9 junctional nucleotides match TRBD1. This receptor was identified in a man aged 40-50 years in good health and CMV-seronegative. Material: PBMCs. The DNA is TGTGCCAGCCGTTCCTCCGGACAGGGGCGAGTAGCTTTCTTT. It specifies CASRSSGQGRVAFF.